The 4 T cell receptor beta chains below come from one sample, sequenced in a study of long-term antiretroviral therapy in people with HIV. At the survey level, the v3.0 immunoSEQ assay was run. Generated by immunoSEQ multiplex PCR, the TCRdb table keeps only in-frame clones and is missing some. The data show about 29,000 clones, around 89% seen once. The starting material was unsorted PBMCs, obtained 3.2 years before starting antiretroviral therapy. Every receptor here comes from a man aged 50-60 years with HIV.

The chain links TRBV6-6 to TRBJ1-1; perhaps TRBD1 as D (6 bases). V lost 4 bases and J lost 6, with 12 bases in between. The germline V gene has CDR1 MNHNY and CDR2 SVGAGI (reference sequence). This CDR3 spans 13 amino acids. For the CDR3, the DNA is TGTGCCAGCAGTTCGTTAGGGGGGGCTGAAGCTTTCTTT. This sequence encodes CASSSLGGAEAFF.

The chain is built from TRBV30 and TRBJ2-3; no definite D call. The germline V and J ends were trimmed by 0 bases and 4 bases, with 2 bases remaining between them. The CDR3 is made up of 11 amino acids. Germline V gene sequence: CDR1 GTSNPN, CDR2 SVGIG (reference sequence). The CDR3 spells CAWSVSDTQYF. In DNA form, the CDR3 reads TGTGCCTGGAGTGTCTCAGATACGCAGTATTTT.

The V and J genes are TRBV7-2 and TRBJ1-1, with D hard to call. The CDR3 has 13 residues. V lost 5 bases and J lost 3, with 10 bases in between. Germline V gives CDR1 SGHTA, CDR2 FQGNSA. The DNA for the CDR3 is TGTGCCAGCAGCCCTCGCCCTGACACTGAAGCTTTCTTT. Protein sequence: CASSPRPDTEAFF.

The J gene is TRBJ2-5, the V gene TRBV11-2, with TRBD1 matching over 9 bases. Germline lookup yields CDR1 SGHAT and CDR2 FQNNGV. The CDR3 runs to 14 residues. Germline trimming cut 4 bases from V and 5 bases from J; bases unmatched to any gene: 5. The CDR3 DNA sequence: TGTGCCAGCAGCTGGGGACAGGGTGGGGAGACCCAGTACTTC. Amino acids: CASSWGQGGETQYF.